The rows below give T cell receptor beta chains drawn from one sample of a study of early T cells in non-severe SARS-CoV-2 infection. MiXCR was run by TCRdb on the 5' RACE reads, yielding one entry per CDR3 protein. The sample holds over 75,000 distinct CDR3 sequences, 14% to 15% seen once. What was sequenced was whole blood. All receptors come from an adult who was a healthcare worker with PCR-confirmed SARS-CoV-2 infection or an uninfected control (not recorded which). Both conserved end residues are part of each CDR3. A D gene is named only where the DNA matches it firmly. The listing skips clone size in some rows; elsewhere it reads once, few, many or a size class.

TRBJ1-5 | . | TRBV10-3 | . | TGTGCCATCAGTTCCTCCGGGGGGAGCAATCAGCCCCAGCATTTT | CAISSSGGSNQPQHF
TRBJ1-1 | few | TRBV19 | . | TGTGCCAGTAGTATCGGGAGGGATTCGGCAGAAGGCACTGAAGCTTTCTTT | CASSIGRDSAEGTEAFF
TRBJ1-5 | few | TRBV6-2/TRBV6-3 | TRBD1 | TGTGCCAGCAGCGAACAGGGGGTCAATCAGCCCCAGCATTTT | CASSEQGVNQPQHF
TRBJ1-1 | few | TRBV6-6 | TRBD1 | TGTGCCAGCAGTTTAACAGGGGCTAACACTGAAGTTTTCTTT | CASSLTGANTEVFF
TRBJ2-7 | many | TRBV18 | . | TGTGCCAGCCCGGGAACGGGTTTCTCCTACGAGCAGTACTTC | CASPGTGFSYEQYF
TRBJ2-1 | few | TRBV11-1 | . | TGTGCCAGCAGCTTCCAACGGGCTTCCTACAATGAGCAGTTCTTC | CASSFQRASYNEQFF
TRBJ1-4 | few | TRBV27 | . | TGTGCCAGCAGTTGGGCAGGGGAGAATGAAAAACTGTTTTTT | CASSWAGENEKLFF
TRBJ1-2 | . | TRBV20-1 | . | TGCAGTGCTAGTAAGGGGAGTGAGGGCTACACCTTC | CSASKGSEGYTF
TRBJ2-7 | . | TRBV4-1 | . | TGCGCCAGCAGCCAAGACGAGAAAACTGTGCGGTACTTC | CASSQDEKTVRYF
TRBJ2-2 | few | TRBV20-1 | . | TGCAGTGCTCACACTAGAATAAACACCGGGGAGCTGTTTTTT | CSAHTRINTGELFF
TRBJ2-3 | few | TRBV12-3/TRBV12-4 | TRBD1 | TGTGCCAGCAGAGAACCGGGACAGGAAAAATATACGCAGTATTTT | CASREPGQEKYTQYF
TRBJ2-7 | . | TRBV27 | TRBD2 | TGTGCCAGCAGTCCCTCTCTAGCGGCCGTTTCCTACGAGCAGTACTTC | CASSPSLAAVSYEQYF
TRBJ2-7 | . | TRBV6-5 | TRBD2 | TGTGCCAGCAGTTACCGGCGGGGGAGCTCCTACGAGCAGTACTTC | CASSYRRGSSYEQYF
TRBJ2-1 | few | TRBV20-1 | TRBD2 | TGCAGTGCTAGGCCGGGACTAGCGAGCAATGAGCAGTTCTTC | CSARPGLASNEQFF
TRBJ2-3 | many | TRBV9 | . | TGTGCCAGCAGCGTAGGGGAAAGAGATACGCAGTATTTT | CASSVGERDTQYF
TRBJ2-5 | few | TRBV4-1 | TRBD2 | TGCGCCAGCAGCCTGATAGGACTAGCGGGAGCACGAGAGACCCAGTACTTC | CASSLIGLAGARETQYF
TRBJ2-7 | . | TRBV20-1 | TRBD2 | TGCAGTGCCACCCCCCTAGCGGGAGACTGGTACGAGCAGTACTTC | CSATPLAGDWYEQYF
TRBJ2-3 | . | TRBV20-1 | TRBD2 | TGCAGTGCTCCCATACTAGCGGGAGTGGGGGATACGCAGTATTTT | CSAPILAGVGDTQYF
TRBJ2-1 | few | TRBV6-1 | . | TGTGCCAGCAGTGAAGTAAGGGGCAATGAGCAGTTCTTC | CASSEVRGNEQFF
TRBJ1-2 | many | TRBV12-3/TRBV12-4 | TRBD1 | TGTGCCAGCAGTTCTCCTCAACAGGGGATGGACTATGGCTACACCTTC | CASSSPQQGMDYGYTF
TRBJ2-2 | . | TRBV29-1 | . | TGCAGCGTTTACGCGAACACCGGGGAGCTGTTTTTT | CSVYANTGELFF